Following are 4 T cell receptor beta chains from one sample sequenced in a study of immune evolution from preneoplasia to lung adenocarcinoma. Only in-frame clones appear in the TCRdb table, and some are missing; sequencing was by immunoSEQ multiplex PCR. The sample has approximately 4,300 clones; about 91% are singletons. Source material: FFPE lung adenocarcinoma in situ tissue. These receptors originate from a person aged 55-79 years with lung adenocarcinoma.

V gene TRBV5-1 combines with J gene TRBJ2-1; perhaps TRBD1 as D (6 bases). Trimming took off 4 bases at V and 9 bases at J, with 11 bases between the two ends. This CDR3 spans 12 amino acids. Germline CDR1 SGHRS, CDR2 YFSETQ. For the CDR3, the DNA is TGCGCCAGCAGCCGAGAGGGGGTTGAGCAGTTCTTC. It yields the protein CASSREGVEQFF.

The chain recombines TRBV7-6 with TRBJ1-1; 7 nucleotides match TRBD1. CDR1 SGHVS and CDR2 FNYEAQ come from the germline V gene. After removal of 5 bases from V and 1 base from J, the junction contained 4 bases not matched to a gene. The CDR3 runs 14 residues. The DNA of the CDR3 is TGTGCCAGCAGCGGCAGGGGGGGGAACACTGAAGCTTTCTTT. It yields the protein CASSGRGGNTEAFF.

The chain couples TRBV7-2 to TRBJ2-5; the D gene is possibly TRBD2 (6 bases). The CDR3 runs 13 residues. V was clipped by 4 bases and J by 5 bases, with 11 bases between them. Germline V gene lookup returns CDR1 SGHTA and CDR2 FQGNSA. CDR3 bases: TGTGCCAGCAGCTCCGGGGGTCTCGAGACCCAGTACTTC. This gives the protein CASSSGGLETQYF. The full variable domain, completed using reference TRBV7-2 and TRBJ2-5, is GAGVSQSPSNKVTEKGKDVELRCDPISGHTALYWYRQSLGQGLEFLIYFQGNSAPDKSGLPSDRFSAERTGGSVSTLTIQRTQQEDSAVYLCASSSGGLETQYFGPGTRLLVL.

The genes are TRBV9 and TRBJ1-3, with 7 bases that match TRBD1. The length of the CDR3 is 16 residues. With 4 bases clipped from V and 4 bases from J, the junction kept 11 bases outside the gene matches. Germline V gives CDR1 SGDLS, CDR2 YYNGEE. In DNA form, the CDR3 reads TGTGCCAGCAGCATAAACAGGGGCCCTCGCGGAAACACCATATATTTT. It yields the protein CASSINRGPRGNTIYF.